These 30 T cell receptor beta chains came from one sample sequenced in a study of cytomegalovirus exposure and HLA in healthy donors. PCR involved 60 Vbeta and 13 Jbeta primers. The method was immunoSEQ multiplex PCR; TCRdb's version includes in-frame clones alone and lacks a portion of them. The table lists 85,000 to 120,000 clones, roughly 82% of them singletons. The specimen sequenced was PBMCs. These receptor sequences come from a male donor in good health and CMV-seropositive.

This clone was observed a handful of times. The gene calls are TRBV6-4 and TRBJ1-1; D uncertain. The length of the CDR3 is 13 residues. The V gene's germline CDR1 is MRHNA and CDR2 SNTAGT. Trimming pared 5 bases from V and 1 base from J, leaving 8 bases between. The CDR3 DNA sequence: TGTGCCAGCAGTCCTACAGAGAACACTGAAGCTTTCTTT. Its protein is CASSPTENTEAFF.

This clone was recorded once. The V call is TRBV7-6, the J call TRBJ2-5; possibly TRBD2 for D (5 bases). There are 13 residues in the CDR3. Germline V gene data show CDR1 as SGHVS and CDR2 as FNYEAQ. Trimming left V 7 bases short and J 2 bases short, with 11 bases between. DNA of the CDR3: TGTGCCAGCACCCCCGGGGAGCAAGAGACCCAGTACTTC. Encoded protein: CASTPGEQETQYF.

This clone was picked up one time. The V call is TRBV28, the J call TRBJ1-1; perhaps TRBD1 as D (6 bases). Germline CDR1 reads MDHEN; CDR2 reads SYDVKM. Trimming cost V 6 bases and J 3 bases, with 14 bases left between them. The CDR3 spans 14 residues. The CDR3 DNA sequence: TGTGCCAGCAGCACAACAGGGAGTCACACTGAAGCTTTCTTT. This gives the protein CASSTTGSHTEAFF.

The CDR3 loop reads CASSLTDIEEQPQHF. The DNA for the CDR3 is TGTGCCAGCAGCTTAACAGACATCGAAGAACAGCCCCAGCATTTT. The rearrangement links TRBV7-2 to TRBJ1-5; D remains ambiguous. V shed 2 bases and J shed 7 bases, with 15 bases lying between them. CDR1 and CDR2 (germline): SGHTA, FQGNSA. This CDR3 has 15 amino acids.

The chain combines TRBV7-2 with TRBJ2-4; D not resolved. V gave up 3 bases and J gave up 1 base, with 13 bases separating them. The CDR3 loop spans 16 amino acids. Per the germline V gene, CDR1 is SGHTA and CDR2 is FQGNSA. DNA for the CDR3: TGTGCCAGCAGCTTTAATTGGCAGATCGCCAAAAACATTCAGTACTTC. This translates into CASSFNWQIAKNIQYF.

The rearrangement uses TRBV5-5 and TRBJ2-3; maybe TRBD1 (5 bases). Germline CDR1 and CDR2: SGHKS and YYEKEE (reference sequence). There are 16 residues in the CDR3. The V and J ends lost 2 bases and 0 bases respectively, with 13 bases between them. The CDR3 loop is CASSLGASLSTDTQYF. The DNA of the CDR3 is TGTGCCAGCAGCTTAGGGGCTAGTCTCAGCACAGATACGCAGTATTTT.

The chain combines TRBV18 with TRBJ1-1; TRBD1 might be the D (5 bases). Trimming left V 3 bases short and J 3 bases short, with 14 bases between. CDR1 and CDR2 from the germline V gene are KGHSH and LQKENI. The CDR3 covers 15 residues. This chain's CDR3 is CASSPVGGMDTEAFF. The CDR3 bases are TGTGCCAGCTCACCCGTGGGGGGTATGGACACTGAAGCTTTCTTT. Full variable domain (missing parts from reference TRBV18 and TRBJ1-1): NAGVMQNPRHLVRRRGQEARLRCSPMKGHSHVYWYRQLPEEGLKFMVYLQKENIIDESGMPKERFSAEFPKEGPSILRIQQVVRGDSAAYFCASSPVGGMDTEAFFGQGTRLTVV.

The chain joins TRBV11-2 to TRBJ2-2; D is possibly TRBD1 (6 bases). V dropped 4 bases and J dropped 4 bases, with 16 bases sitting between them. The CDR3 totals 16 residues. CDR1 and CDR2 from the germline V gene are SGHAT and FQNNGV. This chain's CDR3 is CASSSDSPLGTGELFF. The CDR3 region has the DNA TGTGCCAGCAGCTCGGACAGCCCCTTAGGCACCGGGGAGCTGTTTTTT. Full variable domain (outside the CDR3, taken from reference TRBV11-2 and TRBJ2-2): EAGVAQSPRYKIIEKRQSVAFWCNPISGHATLYWYQQILGQGPKLLIQFQNNGVVDDSQLPKDRFSAERLKGVDSTLKIQPAKLEDSAVYLCASSSDSPLGTGELFFGEGSRLTVL.

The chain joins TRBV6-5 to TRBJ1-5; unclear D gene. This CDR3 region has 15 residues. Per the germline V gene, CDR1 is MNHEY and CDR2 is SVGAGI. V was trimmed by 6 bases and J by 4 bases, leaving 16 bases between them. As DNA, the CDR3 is TGTGCCAGCAGAGGGAGAAGGGATGGGAATCAGCCCCAGCATTTT. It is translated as CASRGRRDGNQPQHF.

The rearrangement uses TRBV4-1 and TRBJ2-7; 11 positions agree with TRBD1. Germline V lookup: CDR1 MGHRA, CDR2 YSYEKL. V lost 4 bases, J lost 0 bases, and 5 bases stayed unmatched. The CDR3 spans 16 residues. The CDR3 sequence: CASSPTGTGGSYEQYF. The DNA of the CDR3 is TGCGCCAGCAGCCCGACCGGGACAGGGGGCTCCTACGAGCAGTACTTC.

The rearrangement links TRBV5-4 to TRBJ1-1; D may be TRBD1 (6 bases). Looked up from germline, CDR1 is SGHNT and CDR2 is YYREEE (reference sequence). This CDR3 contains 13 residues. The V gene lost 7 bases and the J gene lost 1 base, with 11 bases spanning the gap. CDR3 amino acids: CASADRRNTEAFF. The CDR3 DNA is TGTGCCAGCGCAGACAGGAGGAACACTGAAGCTTTCTTT.

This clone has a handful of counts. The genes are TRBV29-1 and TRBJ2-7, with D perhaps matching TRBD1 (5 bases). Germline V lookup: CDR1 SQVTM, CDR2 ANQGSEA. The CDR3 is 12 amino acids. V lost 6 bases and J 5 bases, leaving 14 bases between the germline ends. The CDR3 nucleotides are TGCAGCGTGAGGACAAACTGGAACGAGCAGTACTTC. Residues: CSVRTNWNEQYF.

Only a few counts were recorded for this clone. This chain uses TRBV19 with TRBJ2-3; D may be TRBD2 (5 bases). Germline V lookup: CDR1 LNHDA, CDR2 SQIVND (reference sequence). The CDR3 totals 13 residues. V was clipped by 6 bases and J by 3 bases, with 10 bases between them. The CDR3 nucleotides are TGTGCCAGTAGCACACTAGTTACAGATACGCAGTATTTT. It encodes CASSTLVTDTQYF.

CDR3 nucleotide sequence: TGTGCCACCCAGGACTTTGGGGAGCAGTACTTC. Its translation: CATQDFGEQYF. This chain joins TRBV10-3 and TRBJ2-7, with D tentatively TRBD2 (5 bases). Germline lookup yields CDR1 ENHRY and CDR2 SYGVKD. The CDR3 is made up of 11 amino acids. The V gene lost 10 bases and the J gene lost 7 bases, with 14 bases spanning the gap.

The CDR3 coding sequence is TGTGCCAGCAGCTCGGCAGGGGGCAGTGTCTATGGCTACACCTTC. It is translated as CASSSAGGSVYGYTF. This chain connects TRBV5-4 to TRBJ1-2; TRBD1 matches at 8 bases. The germline gives CDR1 SGHNT, CDR2 YYREEE (reference sequence). The CDR3 contains 15 residues. V dropped 3 bases and J dropped 4; count of bases not matched to a gene: 8.

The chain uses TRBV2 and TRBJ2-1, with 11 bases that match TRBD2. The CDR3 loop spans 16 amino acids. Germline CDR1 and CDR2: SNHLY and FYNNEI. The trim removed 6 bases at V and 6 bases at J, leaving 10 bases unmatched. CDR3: CASRPPLAGGPNEQFF. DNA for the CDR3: TGTGCCAGCAGGCCTCCCCTAGCGGGAGGCCCCAATGAGCAGTTCTTC.

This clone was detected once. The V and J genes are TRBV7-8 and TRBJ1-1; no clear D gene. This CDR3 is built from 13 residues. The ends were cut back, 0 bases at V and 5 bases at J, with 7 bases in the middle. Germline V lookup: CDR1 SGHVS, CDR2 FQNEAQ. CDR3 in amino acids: CASSLAPQTEAFF. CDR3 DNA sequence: TGTGCCAGCAGCTTAGCGCCACAGACTGAAGCTTTCTTT.

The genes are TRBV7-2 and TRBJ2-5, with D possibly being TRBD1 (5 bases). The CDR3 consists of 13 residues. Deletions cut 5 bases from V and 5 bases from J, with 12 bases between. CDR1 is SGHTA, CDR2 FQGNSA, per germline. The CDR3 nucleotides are TGTGCCAGCAGCCCCAGGGTCAAGGAGACCCAGTACTTC. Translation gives CASSPRVKETQYF.

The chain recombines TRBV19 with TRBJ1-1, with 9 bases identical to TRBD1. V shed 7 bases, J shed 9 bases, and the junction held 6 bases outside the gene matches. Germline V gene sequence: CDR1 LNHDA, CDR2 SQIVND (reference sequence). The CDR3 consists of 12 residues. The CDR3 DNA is TGTGCCAGTAAGGGACAGGGACGGCAAGCTTTCTTT. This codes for CASKGQGRQAFF.

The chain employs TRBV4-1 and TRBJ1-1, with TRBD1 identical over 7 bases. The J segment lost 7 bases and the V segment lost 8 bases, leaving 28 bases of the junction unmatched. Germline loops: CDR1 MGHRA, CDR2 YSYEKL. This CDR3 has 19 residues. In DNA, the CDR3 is TGCGCCAGCCACCAGGGCAGGGGGGACCTGATCGGGAATCGGGATGAAGCTTTCTTT. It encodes CASHQGRGDLIGNRDEAFF.

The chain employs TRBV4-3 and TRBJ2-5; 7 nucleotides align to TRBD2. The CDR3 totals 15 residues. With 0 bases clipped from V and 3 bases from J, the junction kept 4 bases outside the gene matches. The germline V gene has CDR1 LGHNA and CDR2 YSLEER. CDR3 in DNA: TGCGCCAGCAGCCAAGATAACGCGGGGGAAGAGACCCAGTACTTC. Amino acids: CASSQDNAGEETQYF.

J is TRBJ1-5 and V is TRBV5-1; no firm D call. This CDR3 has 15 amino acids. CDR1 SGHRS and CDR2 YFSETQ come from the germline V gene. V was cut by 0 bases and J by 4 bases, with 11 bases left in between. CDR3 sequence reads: CASSLDTGRNQPQHF. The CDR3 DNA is TGCGCCAGCAGCTTGGATACGGGAAGGAATCAGCCCCAGCATTTT.

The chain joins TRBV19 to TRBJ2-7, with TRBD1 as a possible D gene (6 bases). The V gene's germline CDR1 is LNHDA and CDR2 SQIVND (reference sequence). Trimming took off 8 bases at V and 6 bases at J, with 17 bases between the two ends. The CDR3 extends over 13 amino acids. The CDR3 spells CASATGNQGEQYF. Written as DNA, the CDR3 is TGTGCCAGTGCCACAGGGAACCAAGGCGAGCAGTACTTC. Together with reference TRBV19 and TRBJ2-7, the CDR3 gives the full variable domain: DGGITQSPKYLFRKEGQNVTLSCEQNLNHDAMYWYRQDPGQGLRLIYYSQIVNDFQKGDIAEGYSVSREKKESFPLTVTSAQKNPTAFYLCASATGNQGEQYFGPGTRLTVT.

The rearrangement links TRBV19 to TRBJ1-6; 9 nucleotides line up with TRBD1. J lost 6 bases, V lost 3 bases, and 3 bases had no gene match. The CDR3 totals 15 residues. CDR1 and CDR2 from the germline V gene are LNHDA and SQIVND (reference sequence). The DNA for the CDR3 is TGTGCCAGTAGTATCGCGGGACAGGGTAATTCACCCCTCCACTTT. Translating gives CASSIAGQGNSPLHF.

The CDR3 bases are TGTGCCACCAGCAGAGGGCAGGGGAGCAATCAGCCCCAGCATTTT. It is translated as CATSRGQGSNQPQHF. The rearrangement uses TRBV15 and TRBJ1-5; a weak D match, TRBD1 (6 bases). V was clipped by 1 base and J by 1 base, with 8 bases between them. The CDR3 covers 15 residues. Per the germline V gene, CDR1 is LNHNV and CDR2 is YYDKDF (reference sequence).

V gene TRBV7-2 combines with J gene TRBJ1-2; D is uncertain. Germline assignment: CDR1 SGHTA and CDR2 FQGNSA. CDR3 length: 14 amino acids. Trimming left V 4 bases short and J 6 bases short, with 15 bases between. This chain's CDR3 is CASSYRRAGDGYTF. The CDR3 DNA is TGTGCCAGCAGCTACAGACGGGCGGGCGATGGCTACACCTTC.

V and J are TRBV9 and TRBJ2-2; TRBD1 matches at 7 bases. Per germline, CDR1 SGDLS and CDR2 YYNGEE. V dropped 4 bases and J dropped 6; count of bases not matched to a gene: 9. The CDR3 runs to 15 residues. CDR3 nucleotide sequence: TGTGCCAGCAGCTCCCGACAGGGTGTGGCCGGGGAGCTGTTTTTT. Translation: CASSSRQGVAGELFF.

DNA of the CDR3: TGTGCCAGCAGCTTAGGACTAGCGGGGGAGCTGTTTTTT. This translates into CASSLGLAGELFF. The rearrangement links TRBV7-2 to TRBJ2-2; TRBD2 matches 8 bases. The V and J ends lost 1 base and 8 bases, in that order; junction bases with no gene match: 0. Germline CDR1 and CDR2: SGHTA and FQGNSA. The CDR3 is 13 residues long.

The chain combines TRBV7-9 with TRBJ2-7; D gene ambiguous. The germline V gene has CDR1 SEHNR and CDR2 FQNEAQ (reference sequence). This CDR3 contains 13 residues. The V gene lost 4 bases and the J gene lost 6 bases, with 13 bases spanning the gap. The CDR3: CASSSRSSSEQYF. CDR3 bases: TGTGCCAGCAGCTCCCGATCTTCGAGCGAGCAGTACTTC. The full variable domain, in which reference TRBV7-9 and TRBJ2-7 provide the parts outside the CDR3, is DTGVSQNPRHKITKRGQNVTFRCDPISEHNRLYWYRQTLGQGPEFLTYFQNEAQLEKSRLLSDRFSAERPKGSFSTLEIQRTEQGDSAMYLCASSSRSSSEQYFGPGTRLTVT.

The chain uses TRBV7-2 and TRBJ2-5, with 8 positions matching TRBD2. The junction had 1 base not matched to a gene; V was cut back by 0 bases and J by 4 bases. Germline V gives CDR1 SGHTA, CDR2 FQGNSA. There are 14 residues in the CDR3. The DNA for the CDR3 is TGTGCCAGCAGCTTAGCGGGGACTAGAGAGACCCAGTACTTC. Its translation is CASSLAGTRETQYF.